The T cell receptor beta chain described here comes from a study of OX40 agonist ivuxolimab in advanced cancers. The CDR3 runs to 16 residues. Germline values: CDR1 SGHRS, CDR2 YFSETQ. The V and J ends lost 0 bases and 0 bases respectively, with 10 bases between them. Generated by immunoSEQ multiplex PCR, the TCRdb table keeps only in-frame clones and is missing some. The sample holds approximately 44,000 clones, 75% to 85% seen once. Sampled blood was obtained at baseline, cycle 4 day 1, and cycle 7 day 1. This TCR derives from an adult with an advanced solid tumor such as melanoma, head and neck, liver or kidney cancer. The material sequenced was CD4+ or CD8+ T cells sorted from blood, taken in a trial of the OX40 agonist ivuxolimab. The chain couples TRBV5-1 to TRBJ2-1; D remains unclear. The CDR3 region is CASSLDPSRSYNEQFF. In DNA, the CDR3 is TGCGCCAGCAGCTTGGATCCGAGCCGCTCCTACAATGAGCAGTTCTTC.